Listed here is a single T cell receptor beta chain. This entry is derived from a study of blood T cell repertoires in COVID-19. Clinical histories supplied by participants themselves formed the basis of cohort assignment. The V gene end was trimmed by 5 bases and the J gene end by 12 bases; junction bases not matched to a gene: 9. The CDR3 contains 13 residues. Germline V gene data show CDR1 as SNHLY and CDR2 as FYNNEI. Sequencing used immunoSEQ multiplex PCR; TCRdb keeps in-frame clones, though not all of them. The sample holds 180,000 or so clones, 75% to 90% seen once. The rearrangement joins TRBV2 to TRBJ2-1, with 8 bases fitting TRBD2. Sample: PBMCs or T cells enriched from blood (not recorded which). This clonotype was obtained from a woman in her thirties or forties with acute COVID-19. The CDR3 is CASSLRTSFGQFF. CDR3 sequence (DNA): TGTGCCAGCAGTCTTAGGACTAGCTTCGGGCAGTTCTTC. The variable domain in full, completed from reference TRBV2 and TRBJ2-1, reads EPEVTQTPSHQVTQMGQEVILRCVPISNHLYFYWYRQILGQKVEFLVSFYNNEISEKSEIFDDQFSVERPDGSNFTLKIRSTKLEDSAMYFCASSLRTSFGQFFGPGTRLTVL.